This TCR beta chain was identified during a study of human T cells and chemical hapten exposure. Study information: Readings were taken at 6 days from patch tests that had applied 0.01% DPC to the upper back.

This clonotype was seen at least ten times. The target antigen is unknown. General study results and limits: Among TCRs, those above 1 in 1000 frequency were unaffected by DPC sensitization. Expanded TCR sets contained significantly more large CDR3 similarity clusters than controls.

TCRdb fed the RACE reads into MiXCR, producing one record per CDR3 protein. The sample lists 65,000 to 70,000 distinct CDR3 sequences, around 9.9% seen once, with 5.2% in the top ten. Losses at the gene ends were 8 bases for V and 7 bases for J; bases not matched to a gene: 7. From germline, CDR1 is LGHDT and CDR2 YNNKEL (reference sequence). This CDR3 is 13 amino acids long. Time point indicated: pre-sensitization, week 0. The treatment is: therapeutic diphenylcyclopropenone sensitization with weekly scalp DPC. Unfractionated whole blood yielded total RNA. The rearrangement uses TRBV3-1 and TRBJ1-4, with 7 nucleotides matching TRBD1. The sequence was collected from a woman in her forties or fifties with alopecia areata. Some clones in this sample may be carry-over from other donors' samples. The sample was whole blood, taken in connection with sensitization to the hapten diphenylcyclopropenone (DPC). The CDR3: CASQGVGREKLFF. CDR3 sequence (DNA): TGTGCCAGCCAGGGGGTTGGGCGTGAAAAACTGTTTTTT. Full variable domain (remainder filled in from reference TRBV3-1 and TRBJ1-4): DTAVSQTPKYLVTQMGNDKSIKCEQNLGHDTMYWYKQDSKKFLKIMFSYNNKELIINETVPNRFSPKSPDKAHLNLHINSLELGDSAVYFCASQGVGREKLFFGSGTQLSVL.